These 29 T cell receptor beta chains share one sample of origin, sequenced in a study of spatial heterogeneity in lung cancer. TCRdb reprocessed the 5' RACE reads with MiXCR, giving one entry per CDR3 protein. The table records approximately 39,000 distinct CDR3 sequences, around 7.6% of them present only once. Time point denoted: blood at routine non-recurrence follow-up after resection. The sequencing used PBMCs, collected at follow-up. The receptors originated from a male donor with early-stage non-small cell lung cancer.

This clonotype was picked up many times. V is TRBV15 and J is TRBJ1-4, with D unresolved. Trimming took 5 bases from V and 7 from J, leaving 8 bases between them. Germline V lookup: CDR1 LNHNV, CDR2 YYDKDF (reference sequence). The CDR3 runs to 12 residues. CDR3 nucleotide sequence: TGTGCCACCAGCGGTTCATCTGAAAAACTGTTTTTT. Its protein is CATSGSSEKLFF.

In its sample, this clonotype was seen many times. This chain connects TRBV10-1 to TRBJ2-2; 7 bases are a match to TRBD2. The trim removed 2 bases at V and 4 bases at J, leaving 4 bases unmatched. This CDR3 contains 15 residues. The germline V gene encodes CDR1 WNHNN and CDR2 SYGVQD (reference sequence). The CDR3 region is CASSEIAGATGELFF. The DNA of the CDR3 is TGCGCCAGCAGTGAGATAGCGGGCGCCACCGGGGAGCTGTTTTTT.

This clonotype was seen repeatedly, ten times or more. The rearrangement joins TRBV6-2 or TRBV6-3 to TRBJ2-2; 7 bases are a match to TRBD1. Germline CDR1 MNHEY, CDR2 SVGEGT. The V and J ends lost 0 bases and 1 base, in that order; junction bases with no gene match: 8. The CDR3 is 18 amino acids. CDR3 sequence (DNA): TGTGCCAGCAGTTACTCGAGTCAAAGGGGGCGGAACACCGGGGAGCTGTTTTTT. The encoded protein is CASSYSSQRGRNTGELFF.

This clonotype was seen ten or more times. The DNA for the CDR3 is TGTGCCAGCATGGACAGGGTCCATTCACCCCTCCACTTT. Translating it yields CASMDRVHSPLHF. The genes are TRBV18 and TRBJ1-6; 8 bases match TRBD1. J was trimmed by 8 bases and V by 8 bases; bases with no gene match: 5. Germline loops: CDR1 KGHSH, CDR2 LQKENI. The CDR3 has 13 residues.

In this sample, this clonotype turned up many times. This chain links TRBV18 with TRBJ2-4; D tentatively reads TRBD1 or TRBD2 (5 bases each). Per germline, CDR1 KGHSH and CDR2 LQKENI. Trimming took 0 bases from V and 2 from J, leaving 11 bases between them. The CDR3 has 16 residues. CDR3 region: CASSPPGDISKNIQYF. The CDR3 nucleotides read TGTGCCAGCTCACCACCGGGGGATATATCCAAAAACATTCAGTACTTC.

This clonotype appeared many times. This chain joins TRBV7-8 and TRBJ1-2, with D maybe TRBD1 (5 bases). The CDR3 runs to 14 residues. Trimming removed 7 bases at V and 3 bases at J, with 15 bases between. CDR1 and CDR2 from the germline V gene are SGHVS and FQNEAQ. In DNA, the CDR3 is TGTGCCAGCATGCTCGGCGGGACGGACTATGGCTACACCTTC. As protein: CASMLGGTDYGYTF.

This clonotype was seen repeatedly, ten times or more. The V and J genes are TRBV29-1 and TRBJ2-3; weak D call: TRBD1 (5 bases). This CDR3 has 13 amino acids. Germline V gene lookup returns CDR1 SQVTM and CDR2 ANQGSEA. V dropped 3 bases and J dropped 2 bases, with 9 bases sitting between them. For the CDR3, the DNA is TGCAGCGTTGAGATTGGGGCCACAGATACGCAGTATTTT. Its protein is CSVEIGATDTQYF.

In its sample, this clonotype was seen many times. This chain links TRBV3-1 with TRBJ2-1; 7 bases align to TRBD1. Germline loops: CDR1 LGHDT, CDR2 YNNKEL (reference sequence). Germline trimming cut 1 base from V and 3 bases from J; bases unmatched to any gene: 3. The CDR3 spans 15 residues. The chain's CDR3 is CASSQGGTVYNEQFF. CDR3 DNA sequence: TGTGCCAGCAGCCAAGGGGGGACAGTCTACAATGAGCAGTTCTTC.

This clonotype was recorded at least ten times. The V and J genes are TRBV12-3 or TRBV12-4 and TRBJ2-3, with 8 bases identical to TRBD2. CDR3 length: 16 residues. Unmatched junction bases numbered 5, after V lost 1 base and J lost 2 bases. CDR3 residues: CASSLVSGGLTDTQYF. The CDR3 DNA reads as TGTGCCAGCAGTTTAGTGTCGGGGGGGCTCACAGATACGCAGTATTTT.

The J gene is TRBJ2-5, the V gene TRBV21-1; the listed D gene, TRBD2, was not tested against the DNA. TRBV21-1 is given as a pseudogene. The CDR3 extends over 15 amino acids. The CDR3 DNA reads TGTGCCAGCAGCGAAAAAGGGGACAGCGGAAAGACCCAGTACTTC. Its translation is CASSEKGDSGKTQYF.

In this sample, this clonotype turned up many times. The CDR3 coding sequence is TGTGCCTGGAGACTTCTTTTGACAGGGATAAGCGGCTACACCTTC. Its translation: CAWRLLLTGISGYTF. The rearrangement joins TRBV30 to TRBJ1-2; 7 bases match TRBD1. CDR1 and CDR2 from the germline V gene are GTSNPN and SVGIG (reference sequence). The CDR3 is made up of 15 amino acids. V lost 3 bases and J lost 8; bases outside the gene matches: 15.

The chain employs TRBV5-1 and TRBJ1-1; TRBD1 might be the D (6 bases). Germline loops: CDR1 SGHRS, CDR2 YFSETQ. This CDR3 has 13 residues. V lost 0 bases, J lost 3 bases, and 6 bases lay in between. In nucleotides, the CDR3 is TGCGCCAGCAGCTTGGGACAGGACACTGAAGCTTTCTTT. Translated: CASSLGQDTEAFF.

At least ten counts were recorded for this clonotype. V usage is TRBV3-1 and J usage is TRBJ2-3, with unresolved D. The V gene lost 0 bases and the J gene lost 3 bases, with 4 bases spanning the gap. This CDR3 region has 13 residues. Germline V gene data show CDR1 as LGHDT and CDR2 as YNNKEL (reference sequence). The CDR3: CASSQEGTDTQYF. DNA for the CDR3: TGTGCCAGCAGCCAAGAGGGGACAGATACGCAGTATTTT.

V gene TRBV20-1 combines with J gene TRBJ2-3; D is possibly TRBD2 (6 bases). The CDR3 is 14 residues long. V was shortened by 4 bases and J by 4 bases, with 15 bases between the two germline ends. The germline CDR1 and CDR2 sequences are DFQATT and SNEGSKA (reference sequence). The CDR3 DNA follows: TGCAGTGCTAAGACTAGAGGGGCCCCAGATACGCAGTATTTT. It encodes CSAKTRGAPDTQYF.

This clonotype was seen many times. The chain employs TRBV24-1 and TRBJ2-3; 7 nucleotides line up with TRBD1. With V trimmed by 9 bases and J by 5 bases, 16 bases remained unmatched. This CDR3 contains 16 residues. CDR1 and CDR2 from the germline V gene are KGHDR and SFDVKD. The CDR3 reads CATPIQGLRPGDTQYF. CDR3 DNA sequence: TGTGCCACCCCTATACAGGGGTTGCGGCCTGGAGATACGCAGTATTTT.

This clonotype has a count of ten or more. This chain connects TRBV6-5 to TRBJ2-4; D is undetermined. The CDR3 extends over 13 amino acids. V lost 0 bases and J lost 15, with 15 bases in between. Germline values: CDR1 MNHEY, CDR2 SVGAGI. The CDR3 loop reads CASSYSWNSPWYF. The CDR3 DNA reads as TGTGCCAGCAGTTACTCTTGGAACTCCCCGTGGTACTTC.

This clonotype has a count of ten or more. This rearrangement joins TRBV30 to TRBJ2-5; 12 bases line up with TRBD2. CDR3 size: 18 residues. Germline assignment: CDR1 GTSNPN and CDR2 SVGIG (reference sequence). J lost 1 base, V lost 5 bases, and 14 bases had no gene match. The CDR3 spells CAWGTSGGQTFRQETQYF. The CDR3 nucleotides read TGTGCCTGGGGTACTAGCGGGGGGCAAACGTTTCGCCAAGAGACCCAGTACTTC.

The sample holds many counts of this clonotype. In DNA, the CDR3 is TGTGCCAGCAGTTTAGGGGGGAGTGGGGATACGCAGTATTTT. Encoded protein: CASSLGGSGDTQYF. The chain has TRBV12-3 or TRBV12-4 and TRBJ2-3, with D tentatively TRBD1 or TRBD2 (5 bases each). The CDR3 is made up of 14 amino acids. Trimming shortened V by 1 base and J by 6 bases, and 11 bases separated the two germline ends.

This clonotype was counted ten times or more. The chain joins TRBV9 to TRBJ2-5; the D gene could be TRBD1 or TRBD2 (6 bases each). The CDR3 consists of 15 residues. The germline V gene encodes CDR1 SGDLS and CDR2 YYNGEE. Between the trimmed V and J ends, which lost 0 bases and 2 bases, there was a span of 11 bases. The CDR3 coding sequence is TGTGCCAGCAGCGTAGAGGGGGGCCGGCAAGAGACCCAGTACTTC. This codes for CASSVEGGRQETQYF.

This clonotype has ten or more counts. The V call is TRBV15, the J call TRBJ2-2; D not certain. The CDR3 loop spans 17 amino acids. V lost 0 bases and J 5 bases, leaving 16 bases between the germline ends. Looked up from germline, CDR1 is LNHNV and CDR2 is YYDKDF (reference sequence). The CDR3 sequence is CATSRDTAQQATGELFF. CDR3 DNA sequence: TGTGCCACCAGCAGAGATACGGCACAGCAAGCTACCGGGGAGCTGTTTTTT.

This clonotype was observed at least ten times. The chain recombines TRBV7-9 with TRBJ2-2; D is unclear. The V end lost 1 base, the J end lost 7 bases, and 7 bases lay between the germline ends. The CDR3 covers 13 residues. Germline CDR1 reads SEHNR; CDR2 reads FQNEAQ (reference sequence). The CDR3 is CASSLVGHGELFF. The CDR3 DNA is TGTGCCAGCAGCTTAGTTGGTCACGGGGAGCTGTTTTTT.

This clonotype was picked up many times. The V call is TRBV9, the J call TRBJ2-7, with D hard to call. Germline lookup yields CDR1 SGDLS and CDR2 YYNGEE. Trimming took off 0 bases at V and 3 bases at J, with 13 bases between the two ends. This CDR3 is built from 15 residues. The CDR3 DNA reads TGTGCCAGCAGCGTAGGGGATAGGATGTTCTACGAGCAGTACTTC. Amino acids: CASSVGDRMFYEQYF. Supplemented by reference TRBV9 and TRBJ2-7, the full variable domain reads DSGVTQTPKHLITATGQRVTLRCSPRSGDLSVYWYQQSLDQGLQFLIQYYNGEERAKGNILERFSAQQFPDLHSELNLSSLELGDSALYFCASSVGDRMFYEQYFGPGTRLTVT.

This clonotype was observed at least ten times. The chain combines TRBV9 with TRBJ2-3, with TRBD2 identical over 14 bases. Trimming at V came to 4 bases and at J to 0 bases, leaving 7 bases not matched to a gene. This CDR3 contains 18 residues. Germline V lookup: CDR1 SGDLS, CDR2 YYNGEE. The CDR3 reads CASSSGTSGGLSTDTQYF. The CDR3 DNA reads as TGTGCCAGCAGCTCCGGGACTAGCGGGGGCCTCAGCACAGATACGCAGTATTTT. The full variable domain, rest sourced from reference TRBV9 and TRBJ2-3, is DSGVTQTPKHLITATGQRVTLRCSPRSGDLSVYWYQQSLDQGLQFLIQYYNGEERAKGNILERFSAQQFPDLHSELNLSSLELGDSALYFCASSSGTSGGLSTDTQYFGPGTRLTVL.

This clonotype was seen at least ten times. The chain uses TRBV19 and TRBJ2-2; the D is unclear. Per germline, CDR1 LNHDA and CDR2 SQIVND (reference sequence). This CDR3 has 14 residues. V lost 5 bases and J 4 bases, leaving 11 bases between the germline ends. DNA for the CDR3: TGTGCCAGTAGTTGGGCCCCGGCCACCGGGGAGCTGTTTTTT. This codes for CASSWAPATGELFF.

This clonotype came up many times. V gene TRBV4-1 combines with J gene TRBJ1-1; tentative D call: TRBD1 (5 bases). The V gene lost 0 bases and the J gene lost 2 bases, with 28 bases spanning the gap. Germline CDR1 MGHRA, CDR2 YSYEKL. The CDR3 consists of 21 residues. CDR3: CASSQDSNFQGGFWENTEAFF. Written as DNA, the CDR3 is TGCGCCAGCAGCCAAGATAGTAACTTCCAGGGTGGTTTTTGGGAAAACACTGAAGCTTTCTTT.

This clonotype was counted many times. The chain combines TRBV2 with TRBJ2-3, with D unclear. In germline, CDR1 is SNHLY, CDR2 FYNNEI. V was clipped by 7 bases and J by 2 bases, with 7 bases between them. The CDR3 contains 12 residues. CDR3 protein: CASTVNTDTQYF. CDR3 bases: TGTGCCAGCACGGTTAACACAGATACGCAGTATTTT.

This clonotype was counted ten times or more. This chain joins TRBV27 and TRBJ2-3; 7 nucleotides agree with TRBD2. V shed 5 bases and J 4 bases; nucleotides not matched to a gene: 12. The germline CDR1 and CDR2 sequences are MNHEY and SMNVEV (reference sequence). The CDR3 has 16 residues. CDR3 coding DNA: TGTGCCAGCAGTCCTCCCAGGACTAGATCAGCAGATACGCAGTATTTT. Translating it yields CASSPPRTRSADTQYF.

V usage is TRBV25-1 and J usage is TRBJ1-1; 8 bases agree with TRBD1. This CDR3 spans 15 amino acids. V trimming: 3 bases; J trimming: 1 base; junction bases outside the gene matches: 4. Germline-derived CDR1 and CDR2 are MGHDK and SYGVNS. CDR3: CASSEYGQGNTEAFF. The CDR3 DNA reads TGTGCCAGCAGTGAGTATGGACAGGGGAACACTGAAGCTTTCTTT.

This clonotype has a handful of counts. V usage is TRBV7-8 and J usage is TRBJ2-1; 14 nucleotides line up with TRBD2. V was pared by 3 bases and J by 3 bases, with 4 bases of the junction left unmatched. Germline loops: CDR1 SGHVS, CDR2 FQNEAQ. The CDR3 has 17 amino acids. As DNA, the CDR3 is TGTGCCAGCAGCTTTTGGACTAGCGGGGGGCGCTACAATGAGCAGTTCTTC. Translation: CASSFWTSGGRYNEQFF.